These T cell receptor beta chains were read from a single sample in a study of neurological immune-mediated disorders. TCRdb passed the 5' RACE reads through MiXCR, listing each CDR3 protein once. The sample carries about 80,000 distinct CDR3 sequences, over 4.5% recorded once. The sequenced sample was PBMCs. These receptors all come from a woman aged 55-69 years with multiple sclerosis. Both conserved end residues are part of each CDR3. A D gene is named only where the DNA matches it firmly. Clone size, where shown, is once, few, many, or a class for clones that have expanded.

cdr3_nt: TGTGCCAGCTCACCCCTTGACACCTTACCCCGGAACACTGAAGCTTTCTTT
cdr3_aa: CASSPLDTLPRNTEAFF
j_call: TRBJ1-1
d_call: -
v_call: TRBV18
clone_size: -

cdr3_nt: TGTGCCAGCCTAACTACAGGGAGGGGGACAGATACGCAGTATTTT
cdr3_aa: CASLTTGRGTDTQYF
j_call: TRBJ2-3
d_call: -
v_call: TRBV25-1
clone_size: many

cdr3_nt: TGCAGCGTTGCCCAAGAGACCCAGTACTTC
cdr3_aa: CSVAQETQYF
j_call: TRBJ2-5
d_call: -
v_call: TRBV29-1
clone_size: many

cdr3_nt: TGCAGTGCTACGGGAGCGGGGGGCGAACAAGAGACCCAGTACTTC
cdr3_aa: CSATGAGGEQETQYF
j_call: TRBJ2-5
d_call: TRBD2
v_call: TRBV20-1
clone_size: few

cdr3_nt: TGTGCCAGCAGCCTGCGGGCATTTGCGGATGCGGGCTACACCTTC
cdr3_aa: CASSLRAFADAGYTF
j_call: TRBJ1-2
d_call: -
v_call: TRBV14
clone_size: many

cdr3_nt: TGTGCCAGCACCTTGGGGACAGCTTACAATGAGCAGTTCTTC
cdr3_aa: CASTLGTAYNEQFF
j_call: TRBJ2-1
d_call: TRBD1
v_call: TRBV12-3/TRBV12-4
clone_size: many

cdr3_nt: TGCGCCAGCAGCCAAGTTTTCGGGCAGAATGGCTACACCTTC
cdr3_aa: CASSQVFGQNGYTF
j_call: TRBJ1-2
d_call: -
v_call: TRBV5-1
clone_size: -

cdr3_nt: TGCGCCAGCAGCTTTCAGGTAGCCGGGGCCAACGTCCTGACTTTC
cdr3_aa: CASSFQVAGANVLTF
j_call: TRBJ2-6
d_call: -
v_call: TRBV5-1
clone_size: many

cdr3_nt: TGCGCCAGCAGCTTGGCCAGCGCAGCCATTGACAATGAGCAGTTCTTC
cdr3_aa: CASSLASAAIDNEQFF
j_call: TRBJ2-1
d_call: -
v_call: TRBV5-1
clone_size: many

cdr3_nt: TGCAGCGTTGGGCAGGGAAGCAATCAGCCCCAGCATTTT
cdr3_aa: CSVGQGSNQPQHF
j_call: TRBJ1-5
d_call: -
v_call: TRBV29-1
clone_size: few

cdr3_nt: TGTGCCAGCACGGACGGGTTTCAGCCCCAGCATTTT
cdr3_aa: CASTDGFQPQHF
j_call: TRBJ1-5
d_call: -
v_call: TRBV19
clone_size: few

cdr3_nt: TGCGCCAACAGTACGGGGGGTGAAGGCTACACCTTC
cdr3_aa: CANSTGGEGYTF
j_call: TRBJ1-2
d_call: -
v_call: TRBV5-1
clone_size: -

cdr3_nt: TGTGCCAGCAGCGAAAGAGGGGGCGCTGGGTACAATGAGCAGTTCTTC
cdr3_aa: CASSERGGAGYNEQFF
j_call: TRBJ2-1
d_call: TRBD1
v_call: TRBV27
clone_size: -

cdr3_nt: TGCAGTGCTAGAGGGACAGGGCGCGAAAAACTGTTTTTT
cdr3_aa: CSARGTGREKLFF
j_call: TRBJ1-4
d_call: TRBD1
v_call: TRBV20-1
clone_size: many

cdr3_nt: TGTGCCAGCAGCTTGGCGTATTTAGCGGGGGGGCCGGGTGAGCAGTTCTTC
cdr3_aa: CASSLAYLAGGPGEQFF
j_call: TRBJ2-1
d_call: TRBD2
v_call: TRBV5-5
clone_size: -

cdr3_nt: TGTGCCAGCAGCCCAGACGGCAATTGGGATCAGCCCCAGCATTTT
cdr3_aa: CASSPDGNWDQPQHF
j_call: TRBJ1-5
d_call: -
v_call: TRBV12-3/TRBV12-4
clone_size: -

cdr3_nt: TGCAGCGGCCTACGGGACGGTACCTACGAGCAGTACTTC
cdr3_aa: CSGLRDGTYEQYF
j_call: TRBJ2-7
d_call: -
v_call: TRBV29-1
clone_size: -

cdr3_nt: TGTGCCAGCAGCAGGGACTCCAGCTCCTACGAGCAGTACTTC
cdr3_aa: CASSRDSSSYEQYF
j_call: TRBJ2-7
d_call: -
v_call: TRBV7-9
clone_size: few

cdr3_nt: TGTGCCAGCAGTTCGCAAAACAGGGTTGAAGCTTTCTTT
cdr3_aa: CASSSQNRVEAFF
j_call: TRBJ1-1
d_call: -
v_call: TRBV12-3/TRBV12-4
clone_size: -

cdr3_nt: TGTGCCATCGGGCTAGCGGGGGCAACCCAAGAGACCCAGTACTTC
cdr3_aa: CAIGLAGATQETQYF
j_call: TRBJ2-5
d_call: TRBD2
v_call: TRBV10-3
clone_size: many

cdr3_nt: TGTGCCAGCAGTGAGTCTCGACAGGGCAATCAGCCCCAGCATTTT
cdr3_aa: CASSESRQGNQPQHF
j_call: TRBJ1-5
d_call: -
v_call: TRBV2
clone_size: many

cdr3_nt: TGCGCCAGCAGCGATCAGGGCGGCTTCGGGGAAGCTTTCTTT
cdr3_aa: CASSDQGGFGEAFF
j_call: TRBJ1-1
d_call: -
v_call: TRBV5-1
clone_size: few

cdr3_nt: TGCGCCAGCAGCTACAGCCAAGAGACCCAGTACTTC
cdr3_aa: CASSYSQETQYF
j_call: TRBJ2-5
d_call: -
v_call: TRBV5-1
clone_size: many

cdr3_nt: TGCAGTGCTAGAGTTAGGCTGGGGGGCTACACCTTC
cdr3_aa: CSARVRLGGYTF
j_call: TRBJ1-2
d_call: -
v_call: TRBV20-1
clone_size: many

cdr3_nt: TGTGCCAGCAGTACCGGGACCGGGGATTCACCCCTCCACTTT
cdr3_aa: CASSTGTGDSPLHF
j_call: TRBJ1-6
d_call: -
v_call: TRBV7-9
clone_size: many

cdr3_nt: TGCGCCAGCAGCTTGTTTGGGCCTTCTGGGCGCGATGAGCAGTTCTTC
cdr3_aa: CASSLFGPSGRDEQFF
j_call: TRBJ2-1
d_call: -
v_call: TRBV5-1
clone_size: many

cdr3_nt: TGTGCCAGTAGGACAGGGAATATCTACGAGCAGTACTTC
cdr3_aa: CASRTGNIYEQYF
j_call: TRBJ2-7
d_call: TRBD1
v_call: TRBV6-6
clone_size: many

cdr3_nt: TGCAGCGTTGAAAAGGGGGGACTAGCGGGTGGAGAGACCCAGTACTTC
cdr3_aa: CSVEKGGLAGGETQYF
j_call: TRBJ2-5
d_call: TRBD2
v_call: TRBV29-1
clone_size: many

cdr3_nt: TGCAGTGCTAGAGATTTGGAGACCCAGTACTTC
cdr3_aa: CSARDLETQYF
j_call: TRBJ2-5
d_call: -
v_call: TRBV20-1
clone_size: many

cdr3_nt: TGTGCCAGCAGCCTGCAGGGACAGGGATTCGATGAGCAGTTCTTC
cdr3_aa: CASSLQGQGFDEQFF
j_call: TRBJ2-1
d_call: TRBD1
v_call: TRBV12-3/TRBV12-4
clone_size: many

cdr3_nt: TGTGCCAGCAGCCACGGGAGCGCCGGGGAGCTGTTTTTT
cdr3_aa: CASSHGSAGELFF
j_call: TRBJ2-2
d_call: -
v_call: TRBV3-1
clone_size: many

cdr3_nt: TGTGCCACCAGCGGAGGGACAGCAGTTACCGGGGAGCTGTTTTTT
cdr3_aa: CATSGGTAVTGELFF
j_call: TRBJ2-2
d_call: -
v_call: TRBV15
clone_size: many

cdr3_nt: TGTGCCATCAGTTTGGACGGCGCAGATACGCAGTATTTT
cdr3_aa: CAISLDGADTQYF
j_call: TRBJ2-3
d_call: -
v_call: TRBV10-3
clone_size: -

cdr3_nt: TGTGCCAGCAGTATCGGGACAGGGGCTCAAGAGACCCAGTACTTC
cdr3_aa: CASSIGTGAQETQYF
j_call: TRBJ2-5
d_call: TRBD1
v_call: TRBV28
clone_size: many

cdr3_nt: TGTGCCAGCAGCGAACAGGGGGCCTTACTCTCCTACGAGCAGTACTTC
cdr3_aa: CASSEQGALLSYEQYF
j_call: TRBJ2-7
d_call: TRBD1
v_call: TRBV5-5
clone_size: many

cdr3_nt: TGCAGTGCTAGTAGGACAGGGAGCGAACAGCCCCAGCATTTT
cdr3_aa: CSASRTGSEQPQHF
j_call: TRBJ1-5
d_call: TRBD1
v_call: TRBV20-1
clone_size: many

cdr3_nt: TGCGCCAGCAGCACCGACAGGGACTCTGGAAACACCATATATTTT
cdr3_aa: CASSTDRDSGNTIYF
j_call: TRBJ1-3
d_call: TRBD1
v_call: TRBV5-1
clone_size: many

cdr3_nt: TGCGCCAGCAGCTATGCAGCGGCAGATACGCAGTATTTT
cdr3_aa: CASSYAAADTQYF
j_call: TRBJ2-3
d_call: -
v_call: TRBV5-1
clone_size: many

cdr3_nt: TGTGCCAGCAGCCATCACTTAGGGGGGACAGGAACCAATGAGCAGTTCTTC
cdr3_aa: CASSHHLGGTGTNEQFF
j_call: TRBJ2-1
d_call: TRBD1
v_call: TRBV6-5
clone_size: few

cdr3_nt: TGCAGCGTTGAAGGTCCAGGGGTGAACACTGAAGCTTTCTTT
cdr3_aa: CSVEGPGVNTEAFF
j_call: TRBJ1-1
d_call: -
v_call: TRBV29-1
clone_size: many

cdr3_nt: TGTGCCAGCAGCTCAGCGACAGTTACTAACTATGGCTACACCTTC
cdr3_aa: CASSSATVTNYGYTF
j_call: TRBJ1-2
d_call: -
v_call: TRBV7-9
clone_size: -

cdr3_nt: TGCAGTGCTTTTCCGGGACAGGGTCCCTACGAGCAGTACTTC
cdr3_aa: CSAFPGQGPYEQYF
j_call: TRBJ2-7
d_call: TRBD1
v_call: TRBV20-1
clone_size: many

cdr3_nt: TGTGCCAGCAGCGCCCGACAGGGGAGGCACGAGCAGTACTTC
cdr3_aa: CASSARQGRHEQYF
j_call: TRBJ2-7
d_call: TRBD1
v_call: TRBV7-9
clone_size: -

cdr3_nt: TGTGCCAGCAGTTCCGGGACATCGGGCCTAAACATTCAGTACTTC
cdr3_aa: CASSSGTSGLNIQYF
j_call: TRBJ2-4
d_call: -
v_call: TRBV12-3/TRBV12-4
clone_size: many

cdr3_nt: TGTGCCAGCAGCCAAGCCCTAGCGGGGGGCCAAGAGACCCAGTACTTC
cdr3_aa: CASSQALAGGQETQYF
j_call: TRBJ2-5
d_call: TRBD2
v_call: TRBV14
clone_size: many

cdr3_nt: TGTGCCAGCAGCCTCTTGCGGGGACAAGAGACCCAGTACTTC
cdr3_aa: CASSLLRGQETQYF
j_call: TRBJ2-5
d_call: -
v_call: TRBV6-5
clone_size: many

cdr3_nt: TGTGCCAGCACCCGACAGGGAATCAACACTGAAGCTTTCTTT
cdr3_aa: CASTRQGINTEAFF
j_call: TRBJ1-1
d_call: TRBD1
v_call: TRBV12-3/TRBV12-4
clone_size: many

cdr3_nt: TGTGCCAGCAGCCAAGATTCCGGGCGGAGAGCCTACGAGCAGTACTTC
cdr3_aa: CASSQDSGRRAYEQYF
j_call: TRBJ2-7
d_call: -
v_call: TRBV14
clone_size: many

cdr3_nt: TGCAGTGCCCATTCTGCAGGGTGGCCCAAAAACATTCAGTACTTC
cdr3_aa: CSAHSAGWPKNIQYF
j_call: TRBJ2-4
d_call: -
v_call: TRBV20-1
clone_size: few

cdr3_nt: TGTGCCACCAGCAGAGATCCAAACCAACTCGGGCAAAACATTCAGTACTTC
cdr3_aa: CATSRDPNQLGQNIQYF
j_call: TRBJ2-4
d_call: -
v_call: TRBV15
clone_size: many

cdr3_nt: TGTGCCAGCAGCTTGGGGGGTGTGAGGAACTATGGCTACACCTTC
cdr3_aa: CASSLGGVRNYGYTF
j_call: TRBJ1-2
d_call: -
v_call: TRBV5-5
clone_size: many

cdr3_nt: TGCAGTGCTAGAGATCCTTCCAAAAGCACAGATACGCAGTATTTT
cdr3_aa: CSARDPSKSTDTQYF
j_call: TRBJ2-3
d_call: -
v_call: TRBV20-1
clone_size: many

cdr3_nt: TGTGCCAGCAGACCGACCGGGGGTCCCCAAGAGACCCAGTACTTC
cdr3_aa: CASRPTGGPQETQYF
j_call: TRBJ2-5
d_call: -
v_call: TRBV6-2/TRBV6-3
clone_size: many

cdr3_nt: TGTGCCAGCAGCGGGGACAGGAAGAACACTGAAGCTTTCTTT
cdr3_aa: CASSGDRKNTEAFF
j_call: TRBJ1-1
d_call: TRBD1
v_call: TRBV9
clone_size: many